The next 26 T cell receptor beta chains were all read from a single sample in a study of Ad26.COV2.S vaccination and SARS-CoV-2 variants. The repertoire was sequenced with immunoSEQ multiplex PCR; TCRdb's copy has only in-frame clones and lacks some. The profile shows more than 150,000 clones, roughly nine tenths of them singletons. Sequenced material: peripheral blood, taken after recovery from COVID-19. These receptors came from a human donor who had recovered from COVID-19.

The gene calls are TRBV27 and TRBJ2-7; possibly TRBD2 for D (6 bases). The CDR3 loop spans 14 amino acids. Looked up from germline, CDR1 is MNHEY and CDR2 is SMNVEV (reference sequence). Trimming shortened V by 3 bases and J by 5 bases, and 14 bases separated the two germline ends. In nucleotides, the CDR3 is TGTGCCAGCAGTTTGAGGGACTCCGGCCACGAGCAGTACTTC. Its protein is CASSLRDSGHEQYF.

CDR3 sequence (DNA): TGTGCCAGCAAGTGGCAGGGGGCAGATACGCAGTATTTT. This codes for CASKWQGADTQYF. V gene TRBV27 combines with J gene TRBJ2-3, with TRBD1 matching 7 bases. The length of the CDR3 is 13 residues. The germline CDR1 and CDR2 sequences are MNHEY and SMNVEV (reference sequence). Losses at the gene ends were 7 bases for V and 4 bases for J; bases not matched to a gene: 5.

The J gene is TRBJ2-1, the V gene TRBV7-8; D is possibly TRBD1 (9 bases). Deletions cut 5 bases from V and 8 bases from J, with 22 bases between. CDR1 is SGHVS, CDR2 FQNEAQ, per germline. This CDR3 is 16 amino acids long. CDR3 protein: CASSPGGGQGADEQFF. The DNA for the CDR3 is TGTGCCAGCAGCCCGGGAGGGGGACAGGGTGCTGATGAGCAGTTCTTC. Together with reference TRBV7-8 and TRBJ2-1, the CDR3 gives the full variable domain: GAGVSQSPRYKVAKRGQDVALRCDPISGHVSLFWYQQALGQGPEFLTYFQNEAQLDKSGLPSDRFFAERPEGSVSTLKIQRTQQEDSAVYLCASSPGGGQGADEQFFGPGTRLTVL.

This chain joins TRBV4-2 and TRBJ2-3; 9 bases agree with TRBD2. This CDR3 region has 16 residues. V was clipped by 6 bases and J by 3 bases; unmatched bases: 10. CDR1 is LGHNA and CDR2 is YNFKEQ in the germline V gene. CDR3 DNA: TGTGCCAGCAGTCCTCCGGGACTAGCTTTAACAGATACGCAGTATTTT. Encoded protein: CASSPPGLALTDTQYF.

The J gene is TRBJ2-1, the V gene TRBV5-1; D tentatively fits TRBD1 or TRBD2 (5 bases each). CDR3 length: 16 residues. Germline CDR1 and CDR2: SGHRS and YFSETQ. Trimming removed 0 bases at V and 4 bases at J, with 14 bases between. The CDR3 is CASSLEGTETYNEQFF. Here the CDR3 DNA reads TGCGCCAGCAGCTTGGAAGGGACGGAAACTTACAATGAGCAGTTCTTC.

This chain joins TRBV10-3 and TRBJ2-3; 13 nucleotides match TRBD2. The CDR3 loop spans 16 amino acids. The ends lost 6 bases at V and 4 bases at J; junction bases unmatched: 7. Per the germline V gene, CDR1 is ENHRY and CDR2 is SYGVKD. The CDR3 reads CAISRTSGSSADTQYF. CDR3 bases: TGTGCCATCAGCCGGACTAGCGGGAGTAGCGCAGATACGCAGTATTTT.

The gene calls are TRBV19 and TRBJ1-2, with 10 bases lining up with TRBD1. The CDR3 has 15 residues. Germline CDR1 is LNHDA and CDR2 is SQIVND (reference sequence). Germline trimming cut 8 bases from V and 3 bases from J; bases unmatched to any gene: 9. The CDR3 DNA reads as TGTGCCAGTCAACGGCGACAGGGGGCTGACTATGGCTACACCTTC. Translation: CASQRRQGADYGYTF.

The J gene is TRBJ1-2, the V gene TRBV2; 7 bases fit TRBD1. The CDR3 is 16 amino acids. Germline lookup yields CDR1 SNHLY and CDR2 FYNNEI. The V gene end was trimmed by 4 bases and the J gene end by 0 bases; junction bases not matched to a gene: 8. CDR3 residues: CASSGGGQTTNYGYTF. The DNA of the CDR3 is TGTGCCAGCAGTGGAGGGGGACAGACTACTAACTATGGCTACACCTTC.

J is TRBJ1-5 and V is TRBV30; weak D call: TRBD1 (6 bases). Trimming removed 3 bases at V and 8 bases at J, with 14 bases between. Germline CDR1 is GTSNPN and CDR2 is SVGIG (reference sequence). The CDR3 loop spans 13 amino acids. The CDR3 DNA sequence: TGTGCCTGGAGAGCACAGGGTTCGGAGCCCCAGCATTTT. Protein product: CAWRAQGSEPQHF.

This sequence joins TRBV12-3 or TRBV12-4 and TRBJ1-2; D unresolved. Trimming took off 5 bases at V and 8 bases at J, with 9 bases between the two ends. This CDR3 contains 11 residues. The CDR3 DNA follows: TGTGCCAGCAGTACGGCCTGGGGCTACACCTTC. Protein product: CASSTAWGYTF.

This chain uses TRBV14 with TRBJ2-2; 7 bases fit TRBD1. V lost 1 base and J lost 5; bases outside the gene matches: 10. This CDR3 is 17 amino acids long. CDR1 and CDR2 (germline): SGHDN, FVKESK. CDR3 sequence: CASSQAGTASQTGELFF. CDR3 sequence (DNA): TGTGCCAGCAGCCAAGCCGGGACAGCAAGCCAGACCGGGGAGCTGTTTTTT. Full variable domain (rest looked up from reference TRBV14 and TRBJ2-2): EAGVTQFPSHSVIEKGQTVTLRCDPISGHDNLYWYRRVMGKEIKFLLHFVKESKQDESGMPNNRFLAERTGGTYSTLKVQPAELEDSGVYFCASSQAGTASQTGELFFGEGSRLTVL.

This rearrangement joins TRBV5-1 to TRBJ2-5, with 7 bases lining up with TRBD1. CDR1 is SGHRS and CDR2 is YFSETQ in the germline V gene. The CDR3 contains 14 residues. J was trimmed by 5 bases and V by 2 bases; bases with no gene match: 6. CDR3 DNA sequence: TGCGCCAGCAGCTTTGAACAGGGGCGGGAGACCCAGTACTTC. This codes for CASSFEQGRETQYF.

The chain is built from TRBV18 and TRBJ2-2, with 9 bases lining up with TRBD2. The J segment lost 0 bases and the V segment lost 6 bases, leaving 5 bases of the junction unmatched. Germline CDR1 and CDR2: KGHSH and LQKENI. This CDR3 has 16 amino acids. The chain's CDR3 is CASSISGSSNTGELFF. The CDR3 DNA reads TGTGCCAGCTCTATTAGCGGGAGCTCGAACACCGGGGAGCTGTTTTTT.

The J gene is TRBJ1-5, the V gene TRBV7-8; D unclear. V lost 1 base and J lost 2, with 9 bases in between. The germline gives CDR1 SGHVS, CDR2 FQNEAQ. The CDR3 loop spans 15 amino acids. The DNA of the CDR3 is TGTGCCAGCAGCTTAGGGCAGAGCCGCAATCAGCCCCAGCATTTT. This gives the protein CASSLGQSRNQPQHF. Full variable domain (missing parts from reference TRBV7-8 and TRBJ1-5): GAGVSQSPRYKVAKRGQDVALRCDPISGHVSLFWYQQALGQGPEFLTYFQNEAQLDKSGLPSDRFFAERPEGSVSTLKIQRTQQEDSAVYLCASSLGQSRNQPQHFGDGTRLSIL.

The genes are TRBV19 and TRBJ1-2, with TRBD1 identical over 9 bases. Trimming at V came to 2 bases and at J to 8 bases, leaving 6 bases not matched to a gene. This CDR3 has 14 amino acids. Germline V gene lookup returns CDR1 LNHDA and CDR2 SQIVND (reference sequence). CDR3 DNA sequence: TGTGCCAGTAGTATATTGGGACAGGGTACCGGCTACACCTTC. It yields the protein CASSILGQGTGYTF.

V gene TRBV6-2 or TRBV6-3 combines with J gene TRBJ1-3; D gene ambiguous. The germline V and J ends were trimmed by 2 bases and 0 bases, with 5 bases remaining between them. The germline gives CDR1 MNHEY, CDR2 SVGEGT. This CDR3 spans 14 amino acids. CDR3 DNA: TGTGCCAGCAGTTACCTGGGCTCTGGAAACACCATATATTTT. Amino acids: CASSYLGSGNTIYF.

This clone was seen more than once but under ten times. J is TRBJ2-1 and V is TRBV11-2, with D uncertain. V was clipped by 0 bases and J by 6 bases, with 12 bases between them. The CDR3 totals 15 residues. The germline V gene has CDR1 SGHAT and CDR2 FQNNGV. In DNA form, the CDR3 reads TGTGCCAGCAGCTTAGACCGGTTACAGATCAATGAGCAGTTCTTC. Protein product: CASSLDRLQINEQFF.

The gene calls are TRBV7-9 and TRBJ2-1; 7 nucleotides match TRBD2. The CDR3 extends over 16 amino acids. V lost 1 base and J lost 0; bases outside the gene matches: 3. Looked up from germline, CDR1 is SEHNR and CDR2 is FQNEAQ (reference sequence). The CDR3 loop is CASSLVRGSSYNEQFF. The CDR3 bases are TGTGCCAGCAGCTTAGTTCGCGGGAGCTCCTACAATGAGCAGTTCTTC.

This chain joins TRBV7-8 and TRBJ2-1; 11 nucleotides agree with TRBD2. The V gene end was trimmed by 5 bases and the J gene end by 15 bases; junction bases not matched to a gene: 18. Per the germline V gene, CDR1 is SGHVS and CDR2 is FQNEAQ. There are 16 residues in the CDR3. The CDR3 region is CASSPTLNPLAGERFF. In nucleotides, the CDR3 is TGTGCCAGCAGCCCAACCCTAAACCCACTAGCGGGAGAACGGTTCTTC.

The genes are TRBV27 and TRBJ1-6; no clear D. The germline gives CDR1 MNHEY, CDR2 SMNVEV (reference sequence). Trimming stripped 5 bases from V and 8 bases from J, with 16 bases between. The CDR3 extends over 15 amino acids. This chain's CDR3 is CASSLGISEDSPLHF. The CDR3 nucleotides read TGTGCCAGCAGTCTAGGGATCTCGGAGGATTCACCCCTCCACTTT.

The chain combines TRBV9 with TRBJ2-1, with D possibly TRBD1 on 6 matching bases. The V and J ends lost 4 bases and 5 bases respectively, with 16 bases between them. CDR1 is SGDLS, CDR2 YYNGEE, per germline. The CDR3 length is 15 residues. The CDR3 DNA reads TGTGCCAGCAGCCCTCAAGGGACACCCAACAATGAGCAGTTCTTC. Translated: CASSPQGTPNNEQFF.

This chain joins TRBV2 and TRBJ2-1; 12 bases are a match to TRBD1. The CDR3 is 15 amino acids. After removal of 8 bases from V and 5 bases from J, the junction contained 7 bases not matched to a gene. Germline CDR1 SNHLY, CDR2 FYNNEI. CDR3 in DNA: TGTGCCAGCCCCAAAGGGACAGGGGGCAACAATGAGCAGTTCTTC. Protein: CASPKGTGGNNEQFF.

The V and J genes are TRBV28 and TRBJ1-2, with D perhaps matching TRBD1 (5 bases). Germline lookup yields CDR1 MDHEN and CDR2 SYDVKM. V was pared by 2 bases and J by 8 bases, with 15 bases between. The CDR3 loop spans 14 amino acids. CDR3 region: CASSLGAGGLGYTF. As DNA, the CDR3 is TGTGCCAGCAGTTTAGGGGCCGGCGGATTAGGCTACACCTTC.

The CDR3 bases are TGCGCCAGCAGCTTGGCCCGGGACCGCCGGGAGACCCAGTACTTC. Protein: CASSLARDRRETQYF. The genes are TRBV5-1 and TRBJ2-5, with D perhaps TRBD1 or TRBD2 (5 bases each). This CDR3 comprises 15 residues. V was cut by 0 bases and J by 5 bases, with 14 bases left in between. Germline loops: CDR1 SGHRS, CDR2 YFSETQ.

The rearrangement uses TRBV3-1 (or the pseudogene TRBV3-2) and TRBJ2-7; TRBD1 agrees at 11 bases. V trimming: 6 bases; J trimming: 2 bases; junction bases outside the gene matches: 9. Germline CDR1 reads LGHDT; CDR2 reads YNNKEL (reference sequence). The CDR3 extends over 16 amino acids. This CDR3 is CASSPPTGQGAYEQYF. The CDR3 DNA sequence: TGTGCCAGCAGTCCCCCAACGGGACAGGGGGCCTACGAGCAGTACTTC.

The gene calls are TRBV7-2 and TRBJ2-1, with 7 nucleotides matching TRBD2. The CDR3 spans 20 residues. V shed 0 bases and J 1 base; nucleotides not matched to a gene: 15. The germline V gene encodes CDR1 SGHTA and CDR2 FQGNSA. DNA of the CDR3: TGTGCCAGCAGCTTAGCGAGGGAGGGGTTTAAGTGGGTATCCTACAATGAGCAGTTCTTC. Amino acid sequence: CASSLAREGFKWVSYNEQFF. The complete variable domain, with remaining parts taken from reference TRBV7-2 and TRBJ2-1, reads GAGVSQSPSNKVTEKGKDVELRCDPISGHTALYWYRQSLGQGLEFLIYFQGNSAPDKSGLPSDRFSAERTGGSVSTLTIQRTQQEDSAVYLCASSLAREGFKWVSYNEQFFGPGTRLTVL.